This TCR beta chain emerged from a study of cytomegalovirus exposure and HLA in healthy donors. Overall study findings and caveats: Among TCR beta chains, those listed as cytomegalovirus-associated numbered roughly 150. It was found in a later analysis that first-cohort TCR clusters tended to co-occur in the 90 to 150 validation repertoires. Generally TCR sequences proved uncommon, though certain public TCRs appeared in numerous donors. A few of the chains that were CMV-associated were confirmed in vitro to be specific for CMV antigens.

With respect to this clone: What it recognizes is unknown.

Germline V gene sequence: CDR1 MNHNS, CDR2 SASEGT. CDR3 length: 16 residues. Trimming at V came to 0 bases and at J to 1 base, leaving 2 bases not matched to a gene. Profiling relied on immunoSEQ multiplex PCR, and the TCRdb table lists in-frame clones only, not all of them. Here the sample spans 200,000 to 250,000 clones, roughly 87% being singletons. The material sequenced was PBMCs. V and J are TRBV6-1 and TRBJ2-7; TRBD2 agrees at 11 bases. The origin of this receptor is a man aged 18 to 29 in good health and CMV-seropositive. CDR3 coding DNA: TGTGCCAGCAGTGAAGCAACTAGCGGGGGTTCCTACGAGCAGTACTTC. Its protein product is CASSEATSGGSYEQYF.